The clone carrying this T cell receptor beta chain was observed a few times. The target antigen is unknown. A 5'RACE reaction primed in the constant segment made cDNA libraries of TCR alpha and TCR beta, and these carried sample barcodes and UMIs. TCRdb called the 5' RACE reads again in MiXCR, with one record for every CDR3 protein. The sample has around 99,000 distinct CDR3 sequences; about an eighth are singletons. The V gene's germline CDR1 is DFQATT and CDR2 SNEGSKA (reference sequence). J lost 9 bases, V lost 3 bases, and 2 bases had no gene match. The CDR3 loop spans 13 amino acids. The record originates from a study of T-cell memory formation after mild COVID-19. Study summary: Largely donor-specific sequence clusters came from two donors. Overall study results and limits: The second-wave clones peaking on day 37 were not confirmed as SARS-CoV-2-specific. Contracting clones localized mainly to CM and EM when CD4+ and mainly to EMRA when CD8+.

This chain links TRBV20-1 with TRBJ2-1, with 13 bases matching TRBD2. The TCR originated in a man between 18 and 29 years old who had mild COVID-19 (a few samples of this study predate the infection). Cell type and time point are not known. The source material was PBMCs or a T cell subset sorted from them (not recorded which). CDR3 DNA: TGCAGTGCTAGGACTAGCGGGGGGTTTGAGCAGTTCTTC. Translating it yields CSARTSGGFEQFF.